The 15 T cell receptor beta chains in this list originate from one sample, sequenced in a study of blood T cell repertoires in COVID-19. Sequencing used immunoSEQ multiplex PCR; TCRdb keeps in-frame clones, though not all of them. The table includes around 120,000 clones, over 80% detected once. Sequenced sample: peripheral blood. The origin of the receptors is a man in his 70s with acute or convalescent COVID-19.

The chain employs TRBV3-1 (or the pseudogene TRBV3-2) and TRBJ1-6; possible D gene TRBD1, 5 bases. Germline values: CDR1 LGHDT, CDR2 YNNKEL (reference sequence). This CDR3 region has 12 residues. V lost 4 bases and J 16 bases, leaving 14 bases between the germline ends. CDR3 bases: TGTGCCAGCAGCCCCGGACACATCCCTCTCCACTTT. Amino acid sequence: CASSPGHIPLHF.

This chain connects TRBV7-2 to TRBJ2-3; no definite D call. The CDR3 loop spans 15 amino acids. Germline CDR1 is SGHTA and CDR2 is FQGNSA. V gave up 4 bases and J gave up 0 bases, with 11 bases separating them. CDR3 region: CASSSSAVSTDTQYF. In DNA form, the CDR3 reads TGTGCCAGCAGCTCGTCTGCGGTAAGCACAGATACGCAGTATTTT.

This chain uses TRBV27 with TRBJ1-2; 10 nucleotides agree with TRBD1. The germline V gene has CDR1 MNHEY and CDR2 SMNVEV (reference sequence). Unmatched junction bases numbered 20, after V lost 10 bases and J lost 6 bases. This CDR3 is 17 amino acids long. CDR3 in DNA: TGTGCCAAAGACCCCGGGGCACCGGGACAGGGGTGGAATGGCTACACCTTC. Its protein product is CAKDPGAPGQGWNGYTF.

This clone was observed a few times. CDR3 region: CASTGGAKYNEQFF. CDR3 in DNA: TGTGCCAGCACCGGGGGGGCCAAATACAATGAGCAGTTCTTC. This rearrangement joins TRBV6-5 to TRBJ2-1; 8 bases are a match to TRBD2. J lost 4 bases, V lost 7 bases, and 6 bases had no gene match. Looked up from germline, CDR1 is MNHEY and CDR2 is SVGAGI. The CDR3 consists of 14 residues.

This sequence joins TRBV19 and TRBJ1-5, with D unclear. CDR1 is LNHDA and CDR2 is SQIVND in the germline V gene (reference sequence). The ends were cut back, 5 bases at V and 3 bases at J, with 5 bases in the middle. This CDR3 has 12 amino acids. The CDR3 reads CASSFLNQPQHF. The CDR3, as DNA: TGTGCCAGTAGTTTCCTCAATCAGCCCCAGCATTTT.

The rearrangement joins TRBV9 to TRBJ2-1, with D uncertain. Germline CDR1 and CDR2: SGDLS and YYNGEE. V was trimmed by 3 bases and J by 2 bases, leaving 6 bases between them. The CDR3 is 13 residues long. The CDR3 loop is CASSADTYNEQFF. CDR3 bases: TGTGCCAGCAGCGCAGACACCTACAATGAGCAGTTCTTC.

CDR3 residues: CASSFLTGKETQYF. CDR3 nucleotides: TGTGCCAGCAGCTTCTTGACAGGGAAAGAGACCCAGTACTTC. V is TRBV7-6 and J is TRBJ2-5, with 7 bases identical to TRBD1. Looked up from germline, CDR1 is SGHVS and CDR2 is FNYEAQ. The V gene end was trimmed by 3 bases and the J gene end by 3 bases; junction bases not matched to a gene: 4. The CDR3 runs to 14 residues.

The chain uses TRBV5-4 and TRBJ2-7; TRBD1 matches 8 bases. Unmatched junction bases numbered 8, after V lost 3 bases and J lost 6 bases. Germline V gives CDR1 SGHNT, CDR2 YYREEE (reference sequence). This CDR3 region has 14 residues. The CDR3 loop reads CASSSWDRSSEQYF. For the CDR3, the DNA is TGTGCCAGCAGCTCCTGGGACAGGTCGAGCGAGCAGTACTTC.

The gene calls are TRBV9 and TRBJ1-2; 9 bases fit TRBD1. This CDR3 has 20 amino acids. V was clipped by 4 bases and J by 2 bases; unmatched bases: 21. Germline lookup yields CDR1 SGDLS and CDR2 YYNGEE. The CDR3 here is CASSTRRPGQGMGRNYGYTF. In DNA form, the CDR3 reads TGTGCCAGCAGCACGCGAAGGCCGGGACAGGGTATGGGGCGCAACTATGGCTACACCTTC.

The J gene is TRBJ2-1, the V gene TRBV4-2; tentative D call: TRBD2 (5 bases). Trimming left V 4 bases short and J 3 bases short, with 13 bases between. The CDR3 has 15 amino acids. Germline V gene lookup returns CDR1 LGHNA and CDR2 YNFKEQ. The CDR3, as DNA: TGTGCCAGCAGCCTGTACAGCCGGGACTACAATGAGCAGTTCTTC. Residues: CASSLYSRDYNEQFF.

This chain joins TRBV3-1 (or the pseudogene TRBV3-2) and TRBJ2-1; 12 bases match TRBD2. The CDR3 is 15 residues long. From germline, CDR1 is LGHDT and CDR2 YNNKEL (reference sequence). Trimming removed 5 bases from V and 10 bases from J; junction bases left unmatched: 9. The CDR3: CASSTLAGGPPEQFF. The CDR3 nucleotides read TGTGCCAGCAGCACGCTAGCGGGGGGGCCTCCCGAGCAGTTCTTC.

The chain joins TRBV6-5 to TRBJ1-6, with 11 positions matching TRBD1. Germline V gene lookup returns CDR1 MNHEY and CDR2 SVGAGI. V was clipped by 4 bases and J by 10 bases; unmatched bases: 6. The CDR3 extends over 15 amino acids. CDR3: CASSSLRTGGSPLHF. CDR3 nucleotide sequence: TGTGCCAGCAGTTCCCTCCGGACAGGGGGCTCACCCCTCCACTTT.

This rearrangement joins TRBV5-1 to TRBJ1-2, with D unclear. Trimming left V 0 bases short and J 1 base short, with 16 bases between. Germline V gene sequence: CDR1 SGHRS, CDR2 YFSETQ. The length of the CDR3 is 17 residues. The CDR3 here is CASSLANNPTYNYGYTF. The CDR3 coding sequence is TGCGCCAGCAGCTTGGCCAACAACCCGACATATAACTATGGCTACACCTTC.

This chain links TRBV12-3 or TRBV12-4 with TRBJ1-4; D ambiguous. V lost 3 bases to trimming and J lost 8 bases, with 10 bases between them. The CDR3 is 13 amino acids. CDR3 residues: CASSFKSGEKLFF. The CDR3 nucleotides read TGTGCCAGCAGTTTTAAGTCGGGGGAAAAACTGTTTTTT.

This clone occurred once. V is TRBV28 and J is TRBJ1-4, with 7 bases matching TRBD1. CDR1 is MDHEN, CDR2 SYDVKM, per germline. The trim removed 1 base at V and 7 bases at J, leaving 9 bases unmatched. The CDR3 sequence is 16 residues long. The DNA of the CDR3 is TGTGCCAGCAGTTTATATGGAGGAGGGGGCGGTGAAAAACTGTTTTTT. Residues: CASSLYGGGGGEKLFF.